This entry describes one T cell receptor beta chain. V was cut by 5 bases and J by 9 bases, with 22 bases left in between. The CDR3 contains 14 residues. Germline V gene data show CDR1 as GTSNPN and CDR2 as SVGIG (reference sequence). The source of the sample is a study of T cells in Graves' hyperthyroidism and ophthalmopathy. Researchers amplified the TCR beta CDR3 regions from RNA transcripts. TCR CDR3 underwent first-round RT-PCR with the HTBI primer set. Each CDR3 protein is one row after TCRdb ran MiXCR on the multiplex PCR reads. The table includes more than 600,000 distinct CDR3 sequences, about a sixth detected once. Over 9 ml of fresh peripheral blood supplied the PBMCs.

The rearrangement uses TRBV30 and TRBJ2-5; D ambiguous. Material for sequencing was blood. The receptor was derived from a man between 18 and 29 years old with Graves' hyperthyroidism. The CDR3 nucleotides are TGTGCCTGGGCCGATACTGACATCTTCCGGGCCCAGTACTTC. Translation: CAWADTDIFRAQYF.